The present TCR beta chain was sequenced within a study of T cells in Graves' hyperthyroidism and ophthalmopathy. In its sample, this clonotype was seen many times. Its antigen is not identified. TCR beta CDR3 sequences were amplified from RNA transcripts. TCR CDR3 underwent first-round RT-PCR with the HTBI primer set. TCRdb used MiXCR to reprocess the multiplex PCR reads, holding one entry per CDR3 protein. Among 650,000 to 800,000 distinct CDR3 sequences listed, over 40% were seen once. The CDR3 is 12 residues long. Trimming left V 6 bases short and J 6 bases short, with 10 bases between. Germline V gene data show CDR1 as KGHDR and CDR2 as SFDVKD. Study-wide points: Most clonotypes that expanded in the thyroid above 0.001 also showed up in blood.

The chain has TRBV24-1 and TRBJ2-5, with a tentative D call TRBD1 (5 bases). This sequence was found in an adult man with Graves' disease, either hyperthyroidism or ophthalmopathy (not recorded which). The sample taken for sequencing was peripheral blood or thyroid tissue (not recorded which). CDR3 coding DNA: TGTGCCACCAGTCAGGGTGCGAAGACCCAGTACTTC. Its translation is CATSQGAKTQYF.